Presented here are 27 T cell receptor beta chains from one specimen sequenced in a study of cytomegalovirus exposure and HLA in healthy donors. The PCR ran on 60 Vbeta and 13 Jbeta primers. Profiling relied on immunoSEQ multiplex PCR, and the TCRdb table lists in-frame clones only, not all of them. This sample carries 200,000 or so clones, about 83% of them seen once, and the ten largest clones take about 5.6%. Sequencing was carried out using PBMCs. Source of these receptors: a woman in her thirties in good health and CMV-seropositive.

The chain recombines TRBV5-6 with TRBJ2-3, with TRBD2 matching 10 bases. V dropped 1 base and J dropped 2; count of bases not matched to a gene: 4. This CDR3 comprises 16 residues. CDR1 SGHDT and CDR2 YYEEEE come from the germline V gene. The CDR3 bases are TGTGCCAGCAGCTTGTACCTAGCGGGAGTCACAGATACGCAGTATTTT. Its translation is CASSLYLAGVTDTQYF.

CDR3 region: CASSHQGASNQPQHF. For the CDR3, the DNA is TGTGCCAGTAGTCATCAGGGGGCGAGCAATCAGCCCCAGCATTTT. The rearrangement uses TRBV19 and TRBJ1-5; TRBD1 aligns across 8 bases. V shed 5 bases, J shed 1 base, and the junction held 4 bases outside the gene matches. CDR3 size: 15 residues. Germline V gives CDR1 LNHDA, CDR2 SQIVND (reference sequence).

The rearrangement uses TRBV27 and TRBJ2-7; D is unresolved. Germline CDR1 MNHEY, CDR2 SMNVEV (reference sequence). This CDR3 has 11 residues. The V and J ends lost 8 bases and 2 bases respectively, with 7 bases between them. CDR3 nucleotide sequence: TGTGCCAGCCGAGACACCTACGAGCAGTACTTC. Amino acid sequence: CASRDTYEQYF.

This clone was found a few times. The rearrangement joins TRBV7-6 to TRBJ1-4; D remains unclear. CDR1 is SGHVS, CDR2 FNYEAQ, per germline. Trimming pared 1 base from V and 11 bases from J, leaving 11 bases between. There are 13 residues in the CDR3. The chain's CDR3 is CASSLVQAGKLFF. CDR3 nucleotides: TGTGCCAGCAGCTTAGTTCAGGCTGGGAAACTGTTTTTT.

The chain has TRBV29-1 and TRBJ1-1; tentatively, D is TRBD1 (6 bases). V was pared by 6 bases and J by 8 bases, with 10 bases between. The CDR3 has 10 residues. Germline assignment: CDR1 SQVTM and CDR2 ANQGSEA. The CDR3 bases are TGCAGCGTGGGGGCCAGGGAAGCTTTCTTT. This codes for CSVGAREAFF.

This clone was seen more than once but under ten times. This chain joins TRBV6-5 and TRBJ1-5; D possibly corresponds to TRBD1 (6 bases). Looked up from germline, CDR1 is MNHEY and CDR2 is SVGAGI. V lost 5 bases to trimming and J lost 3 bases, with 8 bases between them. The CDR3 is 13 residues long. Here the CDR3 reads CASSRDINQPQHF. The CDR3 bases are TGTGCCAGCAGTCGGGACATCAATCAGCCCCAGCATTTT.

CDR3 DNA sequence: TGTGCCAGCAGCGTAGCTACGGGTGCTTACGAGCAGTACTTC. Translating it yields CASSVATGAYEQYF. V gene TRBV9 combines with J gene TRBJ2-7; no definite D call. The CDR3 has 14 amino acids. Trimming took 0 bases from V and 4 from J, leaving 11 bases between them. Germline V lookup: CDR1 SGDLS, CDR2 YYNGEE. Using reference TRBV9 and TRBJ2-7 for the parts outside the CDR3, the full variable domain is DSGVTQTPKHLITATGQRVTLRCSPRSGDLSVYWYQQSLDQGLQFLIQYYNGEERAKGNILERFSAQQFPDLHSELNLSSLELGDSALYFCASSVATGAYEQYFGPGTRLTVT.

The gene calls are TRBV28 and TRBJ2-7; 10 bases agree with TRBD1. V lost 6 bases and J lost 5; bases outside the gene matches: 7. Germline V CDR1 and CDR2: MDHEN, SYDVKM. CDR3 length: 14 residues. The CDR3 is CASRTGTGVDEQYF. The CDR3 DNA reads as TGTGCCAGCAGAACCGGGACAGGGGTGGACGAGCAGTACTTC.

This sequence joins TRBV7-9 and TRBJ1-2, with D maybe TRBD1 (6 bases). With 3 bases removed from V and 8 bases from J, the gap between germline ends came to 22 bases. Per germline, CDR1 SEHNR and CDR2 FQNEAQ (reference sequence). CDR3 length equals 16 residues. The CDR3 region is CASSFPGTSFSIGYTF. CDR3 DNA: TGTGCCAGCAGCTTTCCCGGGACATCATTCTCCATCGGCTACACCTTC.

This clone has a handful of counts. J is TRBJ1-2 and V is TRBV7-6; 7 bases match TRBD1. Germline CDR1 is SGHVS and CDR2 is FNYEAQ. The CDR3 is 13 amino acids. Germline trimming cut 5 bases from V and 3 bases from J; bases unmatched to any gene: 3. The CDR3 coding sequence is TGTGCCAGCAGCCCAACAGGGGACTATGGCTACACCTTC. It codes for CASSPTGDYGYTF.

The rearrangement links TRBV5-1 to TRBJ1-3, with 11 bases matching TRBD2. The DNA end favors TRBJ2-2, so the J call may be wrong. This CDR3 is built from 17 residues. Germline lookup yields CDR1 SGHRS and CDR2 YFSETQ. CDR3 protein: CASSLLAGVHNTGELFF. In nucleotides, the CDR3 is TGCGCCAGCAGCTTACTAGCGGGAGTACATAACACCGGGGAGCTGTTTTTT.

This chain joins TRBV18 and TRBJ2-3; 7 nucleotides match TRBD2. The CDR3 has 14 residues. The ends lost 3 bases at V and 4 bases at J; junction bases unmatched: 4. Per germline, CDR1 KGHSH and CDR2 LQKENI. The CDR3 loop reads CASSPLRGADTQYF. In DNA, the CDR3 is TGTGCCAGCTCACCGCTACGGGGGGCAGATACGCAGTATTTT.

The chain couples TRBV2 to TRBJ1-1; the D gene is possibly TRBD1 (5 bases). This CDR3 spans 13 amino acids. Trimming stripped 3 bases from V and 6 bases from J, with 11 bases between. CDR1 SNHLY and CDR2 FYNNEI come from the germline V gene. The CDR3 is CASSDTGTPEAFF. CDR3 DNA sequence: TGTGCCAGCAGTGACACCGGGACTCCTGAAGCTTTCTTT.

The chain combines TRBV7-2 with TRBJ2-6; no clear D gene. Trimming pared 4 bases from V and 0 bases from J, leaving 10 bases between. CDR1 is SGHTA and CDR2 is FQGNSA in the germline V gene. This CDR3 spans 16 amino acids. CDR3 in amino acids: CASSSTIGSGANVLTF. As DNA, the CDR3 is TGTGCCAGCAGCTCTACTATCGGCTCTGGGGCCAACGTCCTGACTTTC.

The chain employs TRBV6-5 and TRBJ1-5, with a tentative D call TRBD1 (6 bases). Germline lookup yields CDR1 MNHEY and CDR2 SVGAGI. This CDR3 spans 15 amino acids. V was clipped by 6 bases and J by 3 bases, with 15 bases between them. CDR3 sequence (DNA): TGTGCCAGCAGCCTCACCGACAGGACCAATCAGCCCCAGCATTTT. Translation: CASSLTDRTNQPQHF.

This clone was counted once. This chain uses TRBV25-1 with TRBJ1-2, with TRBD1 matching over 7 bases. V lost 3 bases, J lost 0 bases, and 10 bases stayed unmatched. CDR3 length: 17 amino acids. In germline, CDR1 is MGHDK, CDR2 SYGVNS. CDR3 sequence: CASSENRGQAPNYGYTF. In DNA form, the CDR3 reads TGTGCCAGCAGTGAGAACAGGGGCCAGGCCCCTAACTATGGCTACACCTTC.

This chain links TRBV4-2 with TRBJ2-3, with D perhaps matching TRBD2 (6 bases). V lost 0 bases and J 6 bases, leaving 28 bases between the germline ends. This CDR3 spans 20 amino acids. Looked up from germline, CDR1 is LGHNA and CDR2 is YNFKEQ. The CDR3 spells CASSQDRTSRRAQTADTQYF. The DNA of the CDR3 is TGTGCCAGCAGCCAAGATCGCACTAGCAGGCGGGCTCAAACTGCGGATACGCAGTATTTT.

V is TRBV29-1 and J is TRBJ1-2, with no clear D. V lost 2 bases and J 3 bases, leaving 7 bases between the germline ends. Per germline, CDR1 SQVTM and CDR2 ANQGSEA. CDR3 length: 12 residues. The CDR3 sequence: CSVEPDYYGYTF. CDR3 bases: TGCAGCGTTGAACCCGACTACTATGGCTACACCTTC.

V gene TRBV6-5 combines with J gene TRBJ2-1; 9 bases are a match to TRBD2. With V trimmed by 4 bases and J by 4 bases, 5 bases remained unmatched. The CDR3 has 15 amino acids. The germline CDR1 and CDR2 sequences are MNHEY and SVGAGI. CDR3 region: CASSSLTSGYNEQFF. The CDR3 bases are TGTGCCAGCAGTTCCTTGACTAGCGGTTACAATGAGCAGTTCTTC.

This chain joins TRBV10-3 and TRBJ2-7, with 9 bases fitting TRBD1. This CDR3 has 15 amino acids. Germline V gene sequence: CDR1 ENHRY, CDR2 SYGVKD. The V and J ends lost 6 bases and 6 bases, in that order; junction bases with no gene match: 12. In DNA, the CDR3 is TGTGCCATCAGGTCCGGGACAGGGATATCCCTCGAGCAGTACTTC. This translates into CAIRSGTGISLEQYF.

This chain joins TRBV5-6 and TRBJ2-2; possibly TRBD1 for D (6 bases). Trimming removed 0 bases at V and 5 bases at J, with 8 bases between. This CDR3 comprises 14 residues. Germline V lookup: CDR1 SGHDT, CDR2 YYEEEE. DNA for the CDR3: TGTGCCAGCAGCTTGGTTGGACAGACCGGGGAGCTGTTTTTT. Its protein is CASSLVGQTGELFF.

V and J are TRBV9 and TRBJ2-7, with 10 bases identical to TRBD2. Per germline, CDR1 SGDLS and CDR2 YYNGEE. The CDR3 totals 15 residues. Germline trimming cut 1 base from V and 2 bases from J; bases unmatched to any gene: 3. This CDR3 reads CASSVLAGATYEQYF. The CDR3 DNA reads as TGTGCCAGCAGCGTACTAGCGGGGGCGACCTACGAGCAGTACTTC.

This sequence joins TRBV28 and TRBJ1-5; 8 positions agree with TRBD1. The V gene's germline CDR1 is MDHEN and CDR2 SYDVKM. The CDR3 loop spans 15 amino acids. V was clipped by 5 bases and J by 5 bases; unmatched bases: 8. The CDR3 region has the DNA TGTGCCAGCAGTAGACGACAGGGGAAGGATCAGCCCCAGCATTTT. Translating it yields CASSRRQGKDQPQHF. The full variable domain, its missing parts supplied by reference TRBV28 and TRBJ1-5, is DVKVTQSSRYLVKRTGEKVFLECVQDMDHENMFWYRQDPGLGLRLIYFSYDVKMKEKGDIPEGYSVSREKKERFSLILESASTNQTSMYLCASSRRQGKDQPQHFGDGTRLSIL.

This rearrangement joins TRBV5-1 to TRBJ2-5, with TRBD2 matching 8 bases. The germline V gene has CDR1 SGHRS and CDR2 YFSETQ. V lost 0 bases, J lost 4 bases, and 8 bases stayed unmatched. The CDR3 is made up of 16 amino acids. CDR3 in DNA: TGCGCCAGCAGCTTGGAGGTAGCGGGAAATGGAGAGACCCAGTACTTC. Protein product: CASSLEVAGNGETQYF.

The V gene is TRBV28, the J gene TRBJ2-1; D uncertain. V shed 3 bases and J shed 5 bases, with 11 bases lying between them. CDR1 is MDHEN and CDR2 is SYDVKM in the germline V gene. The CDR3 is 14 residues long. The CDR3 loop is CASSFVVTDNEQFF. The CDR3 region has the DNA TGTGCCAGCAGTTTCGTGGTGACTGACAATGAGCAGTTCTTC.

As concerns this clone: The conserved phenylalanine or tryptophan normally closing the CDR3 is absent here, so this likely arose from a read error. This chain uses TRBV28 with TRBJ2-7; tentative D call: TRBD1 (5 bases). Deletions cut 5 bases from V and 2 bases from J, with 19 bases between. The CDR3 spans 16 residues. Germline values: CDR1 MDHEN, CDR2 SYDVKM. The CDR3 loop reads CASSPDTPVRPYEQYL. The CDR3 coding sequence is TGTGCCAGCAGTCCGGACACGCCAGTAAGGCCCTACGAGCAGTACCTC.

The V call is TRBV5-1, the J call TRBJ2-5; weak D call: TRBD2 (5 bases). The germline gives CDR1 SGHRS, CDR2 YFSETQ. The V and J ends lost 0 bases and 4 bases respectively, with 7 bases between them. The CDR3 has 13 residues. The CDR3 region is CASSLGGRETQYF. In DNA form, the CDR3 reads TGCGCCAGCAGCTTGGGAGGGCGAGAGACCCAGTACTTC.